This TCR beta chain was found in a study of T-cell reconstitution after alpha-beta-depleted transplantation in children. Trimming stripped 0 bases from V and 4 bases from J, with 13 bases between. The germline CDR1 and CDR2 sequences are SGHRS and YFSETQ. This CDR3 contains 15 residues. This clonotype was counted between two and nine times. TCRbeta library preparation incorporated unique molecular identifiers. MiXCR, applied by TCRdb to the PCR reads, yields one record per CDR3 protein. This table has hundreds of thousands of distinct CDR3 sequences, roughly 10% appearing once. The V and J genes are TRBV5-1 and TRBJ1-1, with a weak D call TRBD1 (5 bases). The TCR sequence derives from a human donor who donated a stem cell graft to a child with acute myeloid leukemia. The material was PBMCs from the stem cell graft donor, obtained from the stem cell graft. The CDR3 here is CASSLATGRVTEAFF. The CDR3 DNA follows: TGCGCCAGCAGCTTGGCTACGGGGCGGGTCACTGAAGCTTTCTTT.